A selection of T cell receptor beta chains follows, all from one sample in a study of beta chain features in type 1 diabetes. Only in-frame clones appear in the TCRdb table, and some are missing; sequencing was by immunoSEQ multiplex PCR. The sample has about 340,000 clones, 13% seen once. Sample: naive CD4+ T cells from blood. Receptors originate from a woman between 18 and 30 years old with type 1 diabetes. Each CDR3 is given with its conserved first and last residue. The order of the fields is clone size, V gene, D gene, J gene, CDR3 DNA, CDR3 protein. The D gene is left open where the match is weak. Not all rows give a size; the values are once, few, many and, for expanded clones, a class.

size: few; V: TRBV7-2; D: -; J: TRBJ1-3; DNA: TGTGCCAGCAGCTTAGTGGCAGGGATAGTGGGCACCATATATTTT; CDR3: CASSLVAGIVGTIYF
size: -; V: TRBV15; D: -; J: TRBJ2-7; DNA: TGTGCCACCAGCAGGTTATACGAGCAGTACTTC; CDR3: CATSRLYEQYF
size: -; V: TRBV18; D: -; J: TRBJ2-2; DNA: TGTGCCAGCTCTCGGGGTACGAACACCGGGGAGCTGTTTTTT; CDR3: CASSRGTNTGELFF
size: -; V: TRBV2; D: TRBD1; J: TRBJ2-1; DNA: TGTGCCAGCAGAATGACACCGGACAGGGGATTTAACAATGAGCAGTTCTTC; CDR3: CASRMTPDRGFNNEQFF
size: -; V: TRBV28; D: TRBD1; J: TRBJ2-7; DNA: TGTGCCAGCAGTATCGGGACAGCTTACGAGCAGTACTTC; CDR3: CASSIGTAYEQYF
size: -; V: TRBV5-4; D: -; J: TRBJ2-7; DNA: TGTGCCACCAGGGACTTCGGGGGCTCCTACGAGCAGTACTTC; CDR3: CATRDFGGSYEQYF
size: -; V: TRBV11-3; D: -; J: TRBJ2-1; DNA: TGTGCCAGCAGCTTTGGGCTAGCGAAGGGGAATGAGCAGTTCTTC; CDR3: CASSFGLAKGNEQFF
size: few; V: TRBV18; D: -; J: TRBJ2-1; DNA: TGTGCCAGCTCACCAGTAGCGGATAACAATGAGCAGTTCTTC; CDR3: CASSPVADNNEQFF
size: few; V: TRBV19; D: -; J: TRBJ2-1; DNA: TGTGCCAGTAGTATTGGGGGCCCTGCGGGGGTCTCCTACAATGAGCAGTTCTTC; CDR3: CASSIGGPAGVSYNEQFF
size: -; V: TRBV5-4; D: TRBD1; J: TRBJ2-5; DNA: TGTGCCAGCAGCTTGGGACAGGGAAAAGAGACCCAGTACTTC; CDR3: CASSLGQGKETQYF
size: -; V: TRBV7-8; D: TRBD1; J: TRBJ2-6; DNA: TGTGCCAGCAGCCCCCTGGGGACAGGCGTAATCTCTGGGGCCAACGTCCTGACTTTC; CDR3: CASSPLGTGVISGANVLTF
size: -; V: TRBV15; D: -; J: TRBJ2-3; DNA: TGTGCCACCAGCAGAGATAGCTACCCCCACACAGATACGCAGTATTTT; CDR3: CATSRDSYPHTDTQYF
size: few; V: TRBV6-5; D: -; J: TRBJ1-2; DNA: TGTGCCAGCACCCGACAGATTAACTATGGCTACACCTTC; CDR3: CASTRQINYGYTF
size: few; V: TRBV2; D: TRBD1; J: TRBJ2-7; DNA: TGTGCCAGCAGCATCCGGACAGGGGCGACGGTCTACGAGCAGTACTTC; CDR3: CASSIRTGATVYEQYF
size: few; V: TRBV27; D: TRBD1; J: TRBJ1-1; DNA: TGTGCCAGCAAGGAGGGGGCTCAGTCTTTGAACACTGAAGCTTTCTTT; CDR3: CASKEGAQSLNTEAFF
size: few; V: TRBV30; D: -; J: TRBJ1-2; DNA: TGTGCCTGGAGTGTATCCGACTATGGCTACACCTTC; CDR3: CAWSVSDYGYTF
size: few; V: TRBV7-2; D: TRBD2; J: TRBJ2-2; DNA: TGTGCCAGCAGCCGGGGGGACACCGGGGAGCTGTTTTTT; CDR3: CASSRGDTGELFF